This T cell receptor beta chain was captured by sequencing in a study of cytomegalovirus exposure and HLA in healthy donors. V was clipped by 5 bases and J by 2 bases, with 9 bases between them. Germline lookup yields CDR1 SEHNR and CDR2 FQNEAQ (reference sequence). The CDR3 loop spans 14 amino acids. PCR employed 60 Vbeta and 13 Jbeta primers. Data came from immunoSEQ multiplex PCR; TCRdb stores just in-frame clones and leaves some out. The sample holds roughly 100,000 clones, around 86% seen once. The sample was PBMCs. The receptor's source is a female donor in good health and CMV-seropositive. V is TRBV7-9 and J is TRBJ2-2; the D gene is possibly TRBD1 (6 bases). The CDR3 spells CASSADSNTGELFF. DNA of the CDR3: TGTGCCAGCAGCGCGGACAGTAACACCGGGGAGCTGTTTTTT.